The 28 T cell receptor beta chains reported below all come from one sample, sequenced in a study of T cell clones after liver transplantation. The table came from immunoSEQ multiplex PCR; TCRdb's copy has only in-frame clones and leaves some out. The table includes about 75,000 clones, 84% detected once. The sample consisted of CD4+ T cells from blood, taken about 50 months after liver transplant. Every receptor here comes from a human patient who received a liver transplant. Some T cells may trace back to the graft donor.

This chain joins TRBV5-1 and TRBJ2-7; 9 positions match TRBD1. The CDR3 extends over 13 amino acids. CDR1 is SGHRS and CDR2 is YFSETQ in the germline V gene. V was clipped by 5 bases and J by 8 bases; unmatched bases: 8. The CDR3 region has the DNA TGCGCCAGCAGTGTCGGGACAGGGCGCCAGCAGTACTTC. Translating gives CASSVGTGRQQYF.

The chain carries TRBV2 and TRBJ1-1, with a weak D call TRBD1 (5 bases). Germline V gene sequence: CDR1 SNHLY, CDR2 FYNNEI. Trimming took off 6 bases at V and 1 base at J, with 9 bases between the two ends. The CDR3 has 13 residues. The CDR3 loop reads CASSSDRNTEAFF. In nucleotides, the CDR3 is TGTGCCAGCAGCTCCGACAGGAACACTGAAGCTTTCTTT.

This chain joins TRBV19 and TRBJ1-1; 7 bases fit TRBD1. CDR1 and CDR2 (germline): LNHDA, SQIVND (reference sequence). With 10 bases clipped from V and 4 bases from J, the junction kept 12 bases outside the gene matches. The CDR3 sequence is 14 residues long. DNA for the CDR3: TGTGCCACCCAACGGGACAGCGTGAGCACTGAAGCTTTCTTT. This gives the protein CATQRDSVSTEAFF.

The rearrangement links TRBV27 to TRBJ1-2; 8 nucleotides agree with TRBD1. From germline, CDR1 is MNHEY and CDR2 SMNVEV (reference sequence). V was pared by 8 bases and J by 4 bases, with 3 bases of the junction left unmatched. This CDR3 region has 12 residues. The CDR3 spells CASADRGYGYTF. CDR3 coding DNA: TGTGCCAGCGCAGACAGGGGCTATGGCTACACCTTC.

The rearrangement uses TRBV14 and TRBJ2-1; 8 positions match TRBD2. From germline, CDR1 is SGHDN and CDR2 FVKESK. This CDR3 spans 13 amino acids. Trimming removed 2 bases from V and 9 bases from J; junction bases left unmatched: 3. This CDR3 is CASSQRSGGEQFF. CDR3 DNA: TGTGCCAGCAGCCAACGAAGCGGGGGTGAGCAGTTCTTC.

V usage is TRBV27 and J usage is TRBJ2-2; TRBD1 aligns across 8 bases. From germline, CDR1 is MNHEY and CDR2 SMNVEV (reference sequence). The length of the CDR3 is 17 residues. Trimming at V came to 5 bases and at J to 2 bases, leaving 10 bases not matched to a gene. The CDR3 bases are TGTGCCAGCAGTCCCTTGGCAGGGGGCGGTAACACCGGGGAGCTGTTTTTT. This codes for CASSPLAGGGNTGELFF.

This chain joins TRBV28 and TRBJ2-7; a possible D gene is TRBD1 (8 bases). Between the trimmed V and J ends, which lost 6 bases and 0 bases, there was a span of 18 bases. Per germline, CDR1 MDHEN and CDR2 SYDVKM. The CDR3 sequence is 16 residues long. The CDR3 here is CASSHSTGGGSYEQYF. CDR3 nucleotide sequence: TGTGCCAGCAGCCACTCAACAGGGGGGGGCTCCTACGAGCAGTACTTC.

The CDR3 sequence: CASSSGPNQPQHF. CDR3 nucleotides: TGTGCCAGCAGCTCGGGGCCCAATCAGCCCCAGCATTTT. J is TRBJ1-5 and V is TRBV2; possible D gene TRBD1, 5 bases. Looked up from germline, CDR1 is SNHLY and CDR2 is FYNNEI. Trimming stripped 6 bases from V and 3 bases from J, with 9 bases between. This CDR3 is 13 amino acids long. The whole variable domain, remainder taken from reference TRBV2 and TRBJ1-5, is EPEVTQTPSHQVTQMGQEVILRCVPISNHLYFYWYRQILGQKVEFLVSFYNNEISEKSEIFDDQFSVERPDGSNFTLKIRSTKLEDSAMYFCASSSGPNQPQHFGDGTRLSIL.

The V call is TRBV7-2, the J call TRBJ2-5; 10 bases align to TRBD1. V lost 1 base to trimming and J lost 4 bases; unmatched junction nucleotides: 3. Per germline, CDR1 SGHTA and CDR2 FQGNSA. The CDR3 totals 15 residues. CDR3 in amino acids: CASSLGQGARETQYF. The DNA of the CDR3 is TGTGCCAGCAGCTTAGGACAGGGGGCGCGAGAGACCCAGTACTTC. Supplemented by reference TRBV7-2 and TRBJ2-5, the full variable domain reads GAGVSQSPSNKVTEKGKDVELRCDPISGHTALYWYRQSLGQGLEFLIYFQGNSAPDKSGLPSDRFSAERTGGSVSTLTIQRTQQEDSAVYLCASSLGQGARETQYFGPGTRLLVL.

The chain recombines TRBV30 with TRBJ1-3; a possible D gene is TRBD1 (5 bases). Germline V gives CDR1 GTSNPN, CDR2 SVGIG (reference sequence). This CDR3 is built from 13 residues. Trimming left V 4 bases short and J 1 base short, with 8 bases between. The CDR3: CAWTQGSGNTIYF. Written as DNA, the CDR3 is TGTGCCTGGACCCAGGGTTCTGGAAACACCATATATTTT. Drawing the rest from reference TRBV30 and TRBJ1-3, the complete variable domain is SQTIHQWPATLVQPVGSPLSLECTVEGTSNPNLYWYRQAAGRGLQLLFYSVGIGQISSEVPQNLSASRPQDRQFILSSKKLLLSDSGFYLCAWTQGSGNTIYFGEGSWLTVV.

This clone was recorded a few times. In DNA, the CDR3 is TGTGCCAGTAGTATCCGGCGGAGCACAGATACGCAGTATTTT. Its translation is CASSIRRSTDTQYF. The genes are TRBV19 and TRBJ2-3; unclear D gene. V was trimmed by 3 bases and J by 0 bases, leaving 7 bases between them. CDR3 length equals 14 residues. Germline V gene lookup returns CDR1 LNHDA and CDR2 SQIVND (reference sequence).

The CDR3 is CASSFGLAGLFF. For the CDR3, the DNA is TGTGCCAGCAGCTTCGGACTAGCCGGGCTGTTCTTC. The chain employs TRBV7-9 and TRBJ2-1; 8 bases fit TRBD2. V dropped 3 bases and J dropped 15; count of bases not matched to a gene: 7. Germline values: CDR1 SEHNR, CDR2 FQNEAQ (reference sequence). CDR3 size: 12 residues.

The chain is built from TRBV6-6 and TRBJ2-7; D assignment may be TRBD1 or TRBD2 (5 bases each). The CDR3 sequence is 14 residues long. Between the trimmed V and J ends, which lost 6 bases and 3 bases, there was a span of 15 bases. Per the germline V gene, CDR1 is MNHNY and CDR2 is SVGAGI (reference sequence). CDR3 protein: CASRDSEGRYEQYF. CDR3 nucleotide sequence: TGTGCCAGCAGGGACTCTGAGGGGCGCTACGAGCAGTACTTC.

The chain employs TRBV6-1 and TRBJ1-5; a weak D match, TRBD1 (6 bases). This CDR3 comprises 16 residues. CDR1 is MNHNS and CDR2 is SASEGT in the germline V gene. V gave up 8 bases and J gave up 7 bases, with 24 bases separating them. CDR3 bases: TGTGCCAGCGGTGCTCTTCAGGGATCCGGGGGCCAGCCCCAGCATTTT. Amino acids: CASGALQGSGGQPQHF.

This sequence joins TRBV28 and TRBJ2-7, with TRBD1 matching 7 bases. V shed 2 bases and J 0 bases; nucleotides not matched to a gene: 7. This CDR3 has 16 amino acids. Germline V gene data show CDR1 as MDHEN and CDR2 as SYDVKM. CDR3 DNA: TGTGCCAGCAGTTTACCCGGGACAGCGAGCTCCTACGAGCAGTACTTC. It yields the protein CASSLPGTASSYEQYF.

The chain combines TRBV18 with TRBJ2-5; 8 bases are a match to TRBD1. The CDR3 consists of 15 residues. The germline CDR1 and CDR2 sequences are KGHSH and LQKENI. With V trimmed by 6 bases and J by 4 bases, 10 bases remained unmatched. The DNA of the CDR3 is TGTGCCAGCTCCGCGGACAGGGCGACAGGAGAGACCCAGTACTTC. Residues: CASSADRATGETQYF.

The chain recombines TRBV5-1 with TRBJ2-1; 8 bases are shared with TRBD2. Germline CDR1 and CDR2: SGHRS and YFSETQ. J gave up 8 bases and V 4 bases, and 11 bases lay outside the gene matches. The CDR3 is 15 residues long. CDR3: CASSGPGRGGDEQFF. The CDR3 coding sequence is TGCGCCAGCAGCGGGCCAGGCCGGGGGGGCGATGAGCAGTTCTTC.

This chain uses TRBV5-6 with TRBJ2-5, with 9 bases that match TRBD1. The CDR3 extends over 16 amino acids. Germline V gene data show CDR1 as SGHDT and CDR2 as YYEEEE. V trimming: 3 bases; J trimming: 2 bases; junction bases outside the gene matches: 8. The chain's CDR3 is CASSYGTGYRQETQYF. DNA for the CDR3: TGTGCCAGCAGCTACGGGACAGGGTATCGGCAAGAGACCCAGTACTTC.

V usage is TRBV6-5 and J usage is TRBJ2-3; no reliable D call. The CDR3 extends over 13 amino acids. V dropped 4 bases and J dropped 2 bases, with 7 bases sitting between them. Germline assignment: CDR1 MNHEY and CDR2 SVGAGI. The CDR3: CASSLIVTDTQYF. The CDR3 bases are TGTGCCAGCAGTTTAATCGTCACAGATACGCAGTATTTT.

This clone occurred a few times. In DNA, the CDR3 is TGTGCCAGCAGCTTGTATTCGGGATCCCCTTATGGCTACACCTTC. This translates into CASSLYSGSPYGYTF. The J gene is TRBJ1-2, the V gene TRBV5-4; D is unresolved. V lost 1 base and J 5 bases, leaving 15 bases between the germline ends. This CDR3 is built from 15 residues. CDR1 is SGHNT, CDR2 YYREEE, per germline (reference sequence).

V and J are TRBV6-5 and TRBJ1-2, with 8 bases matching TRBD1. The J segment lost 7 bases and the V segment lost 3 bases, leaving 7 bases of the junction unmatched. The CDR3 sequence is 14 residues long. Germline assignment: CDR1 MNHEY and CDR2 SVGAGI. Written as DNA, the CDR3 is TGTGCCAGCAGTTATGGTCAGGGGGCGGGTGGCTACACCTTC. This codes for CASSYGQGAGGYTF.

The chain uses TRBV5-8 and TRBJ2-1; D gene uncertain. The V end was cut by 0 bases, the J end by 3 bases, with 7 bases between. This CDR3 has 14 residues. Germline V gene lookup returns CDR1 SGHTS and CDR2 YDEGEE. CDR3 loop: CASSLGEVYNEQFF. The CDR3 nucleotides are TGTGCCAGCAGCTTGGGTGAGGTCTACAATGAGCAGTTCTTC.

The DNA of the CDR3 is TGCGCCAGCAGCACCGGACAGGGAAAGGAGCCCCAGCATTTT. Translating it yields CASSTGQGKEPQHF. The chain recombines TRBV5-1 with TRBJ1-5; 8 nucleotides line up with TRBD1. Unmatched junction bases numbered 8, after V lost 4 bases and J lost 8 bases. The CDR3 sequence is 14 residues long. In germline, CDR1 is SGHRS, CDR2 YFSETQ.

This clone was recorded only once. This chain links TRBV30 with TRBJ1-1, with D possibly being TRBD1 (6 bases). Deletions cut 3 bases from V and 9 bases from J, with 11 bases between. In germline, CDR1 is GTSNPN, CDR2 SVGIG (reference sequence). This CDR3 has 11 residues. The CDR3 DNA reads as TGTGCCTGGAGCCGAAGGGGGAAAGCTTTCTTT. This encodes CAWSRRGKAFF.

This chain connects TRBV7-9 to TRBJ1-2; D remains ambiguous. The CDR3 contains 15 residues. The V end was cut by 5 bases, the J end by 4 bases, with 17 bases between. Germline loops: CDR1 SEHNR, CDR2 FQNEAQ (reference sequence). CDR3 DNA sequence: TGTGCCAGCAGCCCAGGCGGGATTACCCTCTATGGCTACACCTTC. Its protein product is CASSPGGITLYGYTF.

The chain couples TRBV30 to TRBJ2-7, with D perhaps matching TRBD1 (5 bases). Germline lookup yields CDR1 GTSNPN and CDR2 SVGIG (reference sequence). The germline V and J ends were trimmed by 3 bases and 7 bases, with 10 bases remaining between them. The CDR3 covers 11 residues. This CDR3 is CAWRGVGEQYF. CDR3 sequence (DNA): TGTGCCTGGAGAGGGGTGGGAGAGCAGTACTTC.

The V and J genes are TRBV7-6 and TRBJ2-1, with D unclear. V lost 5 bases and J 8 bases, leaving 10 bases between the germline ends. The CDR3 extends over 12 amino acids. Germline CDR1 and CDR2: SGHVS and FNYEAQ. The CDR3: CASSPRADEQFF. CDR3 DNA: TGTGCCAGCAGCCCCCGGGCCGATGAGCAGTTCTTC. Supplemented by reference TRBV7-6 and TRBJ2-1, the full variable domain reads GAGVSQSPRYKVTKRGQDVALRCDPISGHVSLYWYRQALGQGPEFLTYFNYEAQQDKSGLPNDRFSAERPEGSISTLTIQRTEQRDSAMYRCASSPRADEQFFGPGTRLTVL.

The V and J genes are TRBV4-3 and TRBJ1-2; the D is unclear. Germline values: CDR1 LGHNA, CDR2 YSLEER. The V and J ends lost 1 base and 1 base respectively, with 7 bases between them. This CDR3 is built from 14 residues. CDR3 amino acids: CASSQVIGNYGYTF. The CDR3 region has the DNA TGCGCCAGCAGCCAAGTTATCGGTAACTATGGCTACACCTTC.